This T cell receptor beta chain comes out of a study of PD-1 and CTLA-4 blockade in melanoma. Trimming removed 5 bases from V and 4 bases from J, with 8 bases in between. The CDR3 extends over 13 amino acids. Only in-frame clones appear in the TCRdb table, and some are missing; sequencing was by immunoSEQ multiplex PCR. The table shows 10,000 to 13,000 clones, with 75% to 85% occurring only once. The J gene is TRBJ2-2, the V gene TRBV12-3 or TRBV12-4; TRBD1 might be the D (5 bases). The TCR originated in a human donor with melanoma. The material sequenced was CD8+ T cells from peripheral blood, taken from a patient given anti-PD-1 treatment. CDR3 bases: TGTGCCAGCAGTCTCAGGGTCACCGGGGAGCTGTTTTTT. Its protein is CASSLRVTGELFF.